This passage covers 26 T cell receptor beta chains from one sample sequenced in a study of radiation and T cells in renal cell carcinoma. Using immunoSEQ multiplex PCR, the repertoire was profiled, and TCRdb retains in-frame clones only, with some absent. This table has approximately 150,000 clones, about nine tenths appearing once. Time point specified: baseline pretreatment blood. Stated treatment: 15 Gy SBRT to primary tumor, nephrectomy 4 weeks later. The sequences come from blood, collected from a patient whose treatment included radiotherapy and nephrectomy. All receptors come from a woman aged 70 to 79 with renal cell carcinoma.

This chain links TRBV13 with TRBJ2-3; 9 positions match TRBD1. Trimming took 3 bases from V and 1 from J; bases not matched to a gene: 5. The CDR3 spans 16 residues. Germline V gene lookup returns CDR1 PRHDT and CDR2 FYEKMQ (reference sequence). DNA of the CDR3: TGTGCCAGCAGCTTGAACAGGGGGCAACGCACAGATACGCAGTATTTT. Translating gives CASSLNRGQRTDTQYF.

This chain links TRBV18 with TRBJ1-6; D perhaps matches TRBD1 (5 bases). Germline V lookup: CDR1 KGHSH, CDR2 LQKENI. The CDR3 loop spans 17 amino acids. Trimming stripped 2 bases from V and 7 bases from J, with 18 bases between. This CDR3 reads CASSPASLGGSNSPLHF. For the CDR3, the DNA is TGTGCCAGCTCACCAGCCTCCCTCGGGGGGTCAAATTCACCCCTCCACTTT.

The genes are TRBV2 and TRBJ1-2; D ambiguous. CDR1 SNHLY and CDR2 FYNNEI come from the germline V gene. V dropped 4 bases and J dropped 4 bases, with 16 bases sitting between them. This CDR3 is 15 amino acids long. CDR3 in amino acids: CASSASKSSTYGYTF. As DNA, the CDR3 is TGTGCCAGCAGTGCCTCCAAGTCAAGTACCTATGGCTACACCTTC.

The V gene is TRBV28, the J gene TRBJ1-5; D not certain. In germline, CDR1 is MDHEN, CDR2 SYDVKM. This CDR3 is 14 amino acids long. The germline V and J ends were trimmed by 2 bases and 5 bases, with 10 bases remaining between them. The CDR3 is CASSLNPADQPQHF. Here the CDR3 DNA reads TGTGCCAGCAGTTTAAACCCGGCGGATCAGCCCCAGCATTTT.

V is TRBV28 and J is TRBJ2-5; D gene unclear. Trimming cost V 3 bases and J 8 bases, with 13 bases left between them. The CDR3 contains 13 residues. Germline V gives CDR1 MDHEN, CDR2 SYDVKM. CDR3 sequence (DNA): TGTGCCAGCAGTTTTACGCCCCCTGTAACCCAGTACTTC. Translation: CASSFTPPVTQYF. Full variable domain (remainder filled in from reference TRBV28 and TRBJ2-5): DVKVTQSSRYLVKRTGEKVFLECVQDMDHENMFWYRQDPGLGLRLIYFSYDVKMKEKGDIPEGYSVSREKKERFSLILESASTNQTSMYLCASSFTPPVTQYFGPGTRLLVL.

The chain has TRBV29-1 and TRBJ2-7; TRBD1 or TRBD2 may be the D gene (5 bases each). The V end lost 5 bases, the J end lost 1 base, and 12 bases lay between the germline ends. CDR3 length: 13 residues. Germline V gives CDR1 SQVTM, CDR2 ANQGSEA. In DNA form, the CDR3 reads TGCAGCGTTTCCCGGGACGGTTCCTACGAGCAGTACTTC. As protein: CSVSRDGSYEQYF.

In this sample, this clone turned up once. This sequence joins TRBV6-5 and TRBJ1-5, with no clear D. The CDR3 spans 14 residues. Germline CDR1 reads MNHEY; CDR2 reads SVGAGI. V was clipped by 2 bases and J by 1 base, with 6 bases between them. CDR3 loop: CASSYGGSNQPQHF. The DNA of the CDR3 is TGTGCCAGCAGTTACGGTGGGAGCAATCAGCCCCAGCATTTT.

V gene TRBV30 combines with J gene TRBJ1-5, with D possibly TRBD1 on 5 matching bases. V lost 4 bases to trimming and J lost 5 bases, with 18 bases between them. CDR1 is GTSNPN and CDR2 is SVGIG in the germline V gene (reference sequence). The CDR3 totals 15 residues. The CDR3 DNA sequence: TGTGCCTGGAATCGGCCGGAAAGGGGCTATCAGCCCCAGCATTTT. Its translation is CAWNRPERGYQPQHF.

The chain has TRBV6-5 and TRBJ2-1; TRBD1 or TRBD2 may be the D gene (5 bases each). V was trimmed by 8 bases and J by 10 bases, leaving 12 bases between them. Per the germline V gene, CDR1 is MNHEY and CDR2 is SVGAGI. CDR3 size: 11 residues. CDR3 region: CASGRGVEQFF. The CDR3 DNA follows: TGTGCCAGCGGTCGAGGGGTGGAGCAGTTCTTC.

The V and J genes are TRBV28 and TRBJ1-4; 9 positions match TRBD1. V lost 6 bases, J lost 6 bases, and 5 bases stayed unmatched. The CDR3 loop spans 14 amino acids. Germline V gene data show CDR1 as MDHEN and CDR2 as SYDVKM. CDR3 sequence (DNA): TGTGCCAGCAGAACAGGGGGCGTCGATGAAAAACTGTTTTTT. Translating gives CASRTGGVDEKLFF.

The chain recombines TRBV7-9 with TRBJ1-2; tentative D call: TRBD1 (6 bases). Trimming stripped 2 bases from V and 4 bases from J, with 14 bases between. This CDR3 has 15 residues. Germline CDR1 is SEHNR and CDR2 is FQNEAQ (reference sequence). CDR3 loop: CASSLSGGASYGYTF. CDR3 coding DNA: TGTGCCAGCAGCTTATCCGGGGGCGCCTCCTATGGCTACACCTTC.

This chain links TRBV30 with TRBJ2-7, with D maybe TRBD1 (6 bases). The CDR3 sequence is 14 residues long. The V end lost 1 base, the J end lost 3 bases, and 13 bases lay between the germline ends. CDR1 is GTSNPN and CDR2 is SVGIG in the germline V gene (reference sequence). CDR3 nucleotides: TGTGCCTGGAGTGGGGAGACAGGACGCTACGAGCAGTACTTC. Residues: CAWSGETGRYEQYF.

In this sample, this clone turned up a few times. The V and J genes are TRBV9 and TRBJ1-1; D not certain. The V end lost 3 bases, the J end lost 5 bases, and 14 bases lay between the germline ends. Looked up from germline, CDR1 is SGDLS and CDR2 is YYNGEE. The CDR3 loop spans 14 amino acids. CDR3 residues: CASSESPMGTEAFF. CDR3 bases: TGTGCCAGCAGCGAGTCTCCCATGGGTACTGAAGCTTTCTTT.

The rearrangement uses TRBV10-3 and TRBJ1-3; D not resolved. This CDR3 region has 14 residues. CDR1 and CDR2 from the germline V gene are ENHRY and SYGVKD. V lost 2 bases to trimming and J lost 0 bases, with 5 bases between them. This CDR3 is CAISEPSSGNTIYF. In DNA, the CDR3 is TGTGCCATCAGTGAGCCGAGCTCTGGAAACACCATATATTTT.

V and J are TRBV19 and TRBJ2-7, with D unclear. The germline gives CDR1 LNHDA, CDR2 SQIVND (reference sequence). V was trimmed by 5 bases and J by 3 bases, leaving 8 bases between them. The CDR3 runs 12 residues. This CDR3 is CASSDLNYEQYF. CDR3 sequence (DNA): TGTGCCAGTAGTGATCTGAACTACGAGCAGTACTTC.

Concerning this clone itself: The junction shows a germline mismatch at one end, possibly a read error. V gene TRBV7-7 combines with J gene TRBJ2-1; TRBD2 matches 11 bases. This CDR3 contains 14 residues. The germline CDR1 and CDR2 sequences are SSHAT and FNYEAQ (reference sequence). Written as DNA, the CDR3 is TGTGCTAGCAGCTCCATAGCGGGGGGGAATGAGCAGTTCTTC. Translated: CASSSIAGGNEQFF.

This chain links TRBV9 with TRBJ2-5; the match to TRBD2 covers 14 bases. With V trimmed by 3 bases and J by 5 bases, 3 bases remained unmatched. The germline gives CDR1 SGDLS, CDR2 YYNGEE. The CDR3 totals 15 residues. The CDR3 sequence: CASSGLAGGQETQYF. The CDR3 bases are TGTGCCAGCAGCGGACTAGCGGGGGGGCAGGAGACCCAGTACTTC.

The CDR3 bases are TGTGCCAGCAAAGGTAGCGGGATCTACGAGCAGTACTTC. Translation: CASKGSGIYEQYF. V and J are TRBV6-6 and TRBJ2-7, with 8 bases aligning to TRBD2. Germline V gives CDR1 MNHNY, CDR2 SVGAGI (reference sequence). The junction had 5 bases not matched to a gene; V was cut back by 7 bases and J by 3 bases. The CDR3 is 13 amino acids.

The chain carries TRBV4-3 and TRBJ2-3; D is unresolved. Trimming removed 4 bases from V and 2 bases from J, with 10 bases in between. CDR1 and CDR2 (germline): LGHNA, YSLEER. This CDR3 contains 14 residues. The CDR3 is CASSPAAYTDTQYF. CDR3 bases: TGCGCCAGCAGCCCCGCTGCTTACACAGATACGCAGTATTTT.

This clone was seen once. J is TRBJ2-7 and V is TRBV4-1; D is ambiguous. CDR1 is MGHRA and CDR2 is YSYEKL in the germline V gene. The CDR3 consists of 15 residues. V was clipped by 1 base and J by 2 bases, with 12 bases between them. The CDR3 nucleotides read TGCGCCAGCAGCCAAGTCGACACTGGGGCCTACGAGCAGTACTTC. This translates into CASSQVDTGAYEQYF.

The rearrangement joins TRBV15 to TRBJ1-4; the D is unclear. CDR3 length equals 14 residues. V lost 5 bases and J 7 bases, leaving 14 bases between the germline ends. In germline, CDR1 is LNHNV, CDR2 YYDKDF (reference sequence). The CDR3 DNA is TGTGCCACCAGCCTCCCGGTGAGAAGTGAAAAACTGTTTTTT. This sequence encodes CATSLPVRSEKLFF. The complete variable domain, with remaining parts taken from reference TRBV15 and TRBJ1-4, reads DAMVIQNPRYQVTQFGKPVTLSCSQTLNHNVMYWYQQKSSQAPKLLFHYYDKDFNNEADTPDNFQSRRPNTSFCFLDIRSPGLGDTAMYLCATSLPVRSEKLFFGSGTQLSVL.

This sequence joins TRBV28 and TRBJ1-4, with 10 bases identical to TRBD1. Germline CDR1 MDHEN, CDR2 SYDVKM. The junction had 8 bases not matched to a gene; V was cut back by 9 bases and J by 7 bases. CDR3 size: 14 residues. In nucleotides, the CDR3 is TGTGCCAGGCTGCCCCGGGACAGGGGTGAAAAACTGTTTTTT. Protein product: CARLPRDRGEKLFF.

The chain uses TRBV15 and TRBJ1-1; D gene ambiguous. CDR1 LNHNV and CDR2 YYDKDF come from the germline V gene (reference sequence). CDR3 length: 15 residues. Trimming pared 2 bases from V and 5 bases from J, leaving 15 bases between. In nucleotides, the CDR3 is TGTGCCACCAGCAGAAAACCGGCTGGAGGGACTGAAGCTTTCTTT. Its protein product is CATSRKPAGGTEAFF.

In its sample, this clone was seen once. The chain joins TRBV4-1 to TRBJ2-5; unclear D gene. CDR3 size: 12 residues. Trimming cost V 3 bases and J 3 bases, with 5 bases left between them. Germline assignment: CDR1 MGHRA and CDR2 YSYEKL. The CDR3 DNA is TGCGCCAGCAGCCATGCTAAAGAGACCCAGTACTTC. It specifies CASSHAKETQYF.

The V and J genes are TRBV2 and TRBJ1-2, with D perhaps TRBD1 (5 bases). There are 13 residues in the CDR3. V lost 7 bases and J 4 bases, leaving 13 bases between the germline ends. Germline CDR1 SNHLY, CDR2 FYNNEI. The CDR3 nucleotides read TGTGCCAGCAAGTGGCAGGGCGGCTATGGCTACACCTTC. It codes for CASKWQGGYGYTF.

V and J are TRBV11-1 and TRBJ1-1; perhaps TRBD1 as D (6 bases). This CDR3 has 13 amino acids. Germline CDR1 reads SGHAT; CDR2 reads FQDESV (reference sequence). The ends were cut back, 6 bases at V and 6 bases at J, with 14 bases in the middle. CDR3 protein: CASRSTGAAEAFF. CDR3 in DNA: TGTGCCAGCAGGTCTACGGGGGCGGCTGAAGCTTTCTTT.